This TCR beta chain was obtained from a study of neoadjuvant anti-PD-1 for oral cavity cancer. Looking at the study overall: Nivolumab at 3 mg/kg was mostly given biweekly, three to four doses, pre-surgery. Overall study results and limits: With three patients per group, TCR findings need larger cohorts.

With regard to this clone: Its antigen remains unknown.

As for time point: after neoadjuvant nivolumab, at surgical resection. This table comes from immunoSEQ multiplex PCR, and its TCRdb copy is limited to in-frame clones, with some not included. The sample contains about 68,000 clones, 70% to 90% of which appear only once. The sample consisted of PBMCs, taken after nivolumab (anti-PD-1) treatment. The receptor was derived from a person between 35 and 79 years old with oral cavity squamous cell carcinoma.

CDR3 sequence reads: CASSDPSGVQFF. The DNA of the CDR3 is TGCGCCAGCAGTGATCCTAGCGGGGTGCAGTTCTTC. The chain uses TRBV10-1 and TRBJ2-1, with 9 nucleotides matching TRBD2. CDR3 length: 12 amino acids. CDR1 is WNHNN, CDR2 SYGVQD, per germline (reference sequence). J gave up 12 bases and V 3 bases, and 3 bases lay outside the gene matches.